This TCR beta chain was found in a study of cytomegalovirus exposure and HLA in healthy donors. Findings and caveats of the study: A later analysis by the authors found several of the most significant clusters apparently linked to common viral pathogens.

About this clone itself: The target antigen is unknown.

Primers: 60 Vbeta forward and 13 Jbeta reverse. Assay: immunoSEQ multiplex PCR; the TCRdb copy retains only in-frame clones and omits some. The sample lists some 130,000 clones, 73% seen once, with roughly 1.3% in the top ten. The CDR3 consists of 13 residues. Germline loops: CDR1 SGHRS, CDR2 YFSETQ. Trimming removed 4 bases at V and 4 bases at J, with 8 bases between. This chain links TRBV5-1 with TRBJ2-2; tentative D call: TRBD1 (5 bases). The receptor's source is a woman aged 40 to 50 in good health and CMV-seronegative. Sequencing was performed on PBMCs. CDR3 sequence reads: CASSQDITGELFF. The CDR3 region has the DNA TGCGCCAGCAGCCAGGACATCACCGGGGAGCTGTTTTTT.